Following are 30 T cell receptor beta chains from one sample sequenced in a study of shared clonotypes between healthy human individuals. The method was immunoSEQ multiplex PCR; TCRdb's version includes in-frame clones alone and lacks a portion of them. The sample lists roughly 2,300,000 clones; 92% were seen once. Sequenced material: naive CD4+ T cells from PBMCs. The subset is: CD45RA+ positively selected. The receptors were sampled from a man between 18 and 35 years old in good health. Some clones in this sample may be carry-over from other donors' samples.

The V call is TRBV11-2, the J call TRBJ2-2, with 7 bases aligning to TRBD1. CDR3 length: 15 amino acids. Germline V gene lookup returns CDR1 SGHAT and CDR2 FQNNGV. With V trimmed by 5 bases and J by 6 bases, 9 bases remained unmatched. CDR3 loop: CASSHFRQGAGELFF. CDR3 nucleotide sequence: TGTGCCAGCAGCCATTTCCGACAGGGAGCCGGGGAGCTGTTTTTT.

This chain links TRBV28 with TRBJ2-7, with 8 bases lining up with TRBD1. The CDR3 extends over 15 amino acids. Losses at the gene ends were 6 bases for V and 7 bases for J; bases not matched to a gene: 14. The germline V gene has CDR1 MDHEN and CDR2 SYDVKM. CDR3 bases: TGTGCCAGCAGAGAATTGGACAGGGCTCAGGGGGAGCAGTACTTC. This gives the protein CASRELDRAQGEQYF.

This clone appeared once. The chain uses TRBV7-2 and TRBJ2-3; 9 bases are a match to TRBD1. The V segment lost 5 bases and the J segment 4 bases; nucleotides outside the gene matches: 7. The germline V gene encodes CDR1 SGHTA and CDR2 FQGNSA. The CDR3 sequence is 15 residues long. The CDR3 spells CASSPGQGRADTQYF. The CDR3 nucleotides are TGTGCCAGCAGCCCCGGACAGGGGAGGGCAGATACGCAGTATTTT.

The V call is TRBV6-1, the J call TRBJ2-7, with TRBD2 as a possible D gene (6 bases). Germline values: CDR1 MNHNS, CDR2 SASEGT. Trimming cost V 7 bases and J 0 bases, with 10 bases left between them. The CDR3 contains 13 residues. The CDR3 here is CASKEGRSYEQYF. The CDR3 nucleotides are TGTGCCAGCAAGGAGGGACGCTCCTACGAGCAGTACTTC.

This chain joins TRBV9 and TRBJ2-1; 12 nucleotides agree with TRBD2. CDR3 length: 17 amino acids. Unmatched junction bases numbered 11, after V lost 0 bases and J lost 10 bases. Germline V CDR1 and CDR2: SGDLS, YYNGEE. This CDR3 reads CASSVAASGRARGEQFF. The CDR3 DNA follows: TGTGCCAGCAGCGTAGCGGCTAGCGGGAGGGCCAGAGGAGAGCAGTTCTTC.

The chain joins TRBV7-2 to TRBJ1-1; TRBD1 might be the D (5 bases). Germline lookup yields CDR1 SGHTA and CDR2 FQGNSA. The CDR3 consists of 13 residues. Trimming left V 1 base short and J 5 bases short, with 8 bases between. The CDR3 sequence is CASSLGRQTEAFF. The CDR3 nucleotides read TGTGCCAGCAGCTTAGGGCGACAGACTGAAGCTTTCTTT.

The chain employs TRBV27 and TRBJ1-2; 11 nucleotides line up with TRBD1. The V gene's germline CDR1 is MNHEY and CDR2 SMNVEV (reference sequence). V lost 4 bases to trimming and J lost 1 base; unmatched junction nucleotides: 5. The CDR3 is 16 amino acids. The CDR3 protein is CASSSGQGAINYGYTF. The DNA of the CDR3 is TGTGCCAGCAGTTCAGGACAGGGGGCGATTAACTATGGCTACACCTTC.

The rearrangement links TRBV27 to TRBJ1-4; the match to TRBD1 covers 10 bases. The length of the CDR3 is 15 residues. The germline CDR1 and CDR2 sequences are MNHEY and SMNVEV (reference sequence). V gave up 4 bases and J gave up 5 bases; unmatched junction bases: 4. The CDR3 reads CASSSPGQGNEKLFF. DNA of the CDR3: TGTGCCAGCAGTTCCCCGGGACAGGGGAATGAAAAACTGTTTTTT.

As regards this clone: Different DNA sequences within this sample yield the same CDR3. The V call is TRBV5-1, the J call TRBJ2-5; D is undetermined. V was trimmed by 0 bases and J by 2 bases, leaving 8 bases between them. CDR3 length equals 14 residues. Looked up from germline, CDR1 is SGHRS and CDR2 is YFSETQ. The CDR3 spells CASSLAGGQETQYF. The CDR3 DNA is TGCGCCAGCAGCTTGGCGGGCGGTCAAGAGACCCAGTACTTC.

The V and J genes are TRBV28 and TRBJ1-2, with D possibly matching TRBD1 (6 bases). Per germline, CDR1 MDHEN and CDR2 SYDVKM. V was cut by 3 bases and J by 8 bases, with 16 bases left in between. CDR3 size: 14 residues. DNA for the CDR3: TGTGCCAGCAGTTTGGAACAGGGAATAGGGGGCTACACCTTC. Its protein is CASSLEQGIGGYTF.

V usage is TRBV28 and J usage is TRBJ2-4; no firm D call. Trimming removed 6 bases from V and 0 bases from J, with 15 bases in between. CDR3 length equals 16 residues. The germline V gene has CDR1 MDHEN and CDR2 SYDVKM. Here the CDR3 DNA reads TGTGCCAGCAGCCCAGAATTGAACTTAGCCAAAAACATTCAGTACTTC. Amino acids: CASSPELNLAKNIQYF. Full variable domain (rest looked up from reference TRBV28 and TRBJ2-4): DVKVTQSSRYLVKRTGEKVFLECVQDMDHENMFWYRQDPGLGLRLIYFSYDVKMKEKGDIPEGYSVSREKKERFSLILESASTNQTSMYLCASSPELNLAKNIQYFGAGTRLSVL.

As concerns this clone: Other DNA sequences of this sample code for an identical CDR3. The CDR3 region has the DNA TGTGCCTGGAGTCTAGTTAATAGCAATCAGCCCCAGCATTTT. It encodes CAWSLVNSNQPQHF. The chain links TRBV30 to TRBJ1-5; D gene uncertain. Germline V gene data show CDR1 as GTSNPN and CDR2 as SVGIG (reference sequence). Deletions cut 2 bases from V and 0 bases from J, with 8 bases between. The CDR3 sequence is 14 residues long.

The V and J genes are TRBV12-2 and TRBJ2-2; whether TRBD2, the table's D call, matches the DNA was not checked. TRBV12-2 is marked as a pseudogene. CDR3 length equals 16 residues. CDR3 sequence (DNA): TGTGCAAGTCGCTTCCCTCCTAGCGGGAATTCGGGGGAGCTGTTTTTT. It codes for CASRFPPSGNSGELFF.

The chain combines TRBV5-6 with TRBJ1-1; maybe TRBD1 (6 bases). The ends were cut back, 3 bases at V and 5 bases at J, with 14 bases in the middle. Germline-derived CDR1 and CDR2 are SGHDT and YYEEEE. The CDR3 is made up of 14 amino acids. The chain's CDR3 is CASSYMGARTEAFF. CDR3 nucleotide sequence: TGTGCCAGCAGCTACATGGGGGCGCGAACTGAAGCTTTCTTT.

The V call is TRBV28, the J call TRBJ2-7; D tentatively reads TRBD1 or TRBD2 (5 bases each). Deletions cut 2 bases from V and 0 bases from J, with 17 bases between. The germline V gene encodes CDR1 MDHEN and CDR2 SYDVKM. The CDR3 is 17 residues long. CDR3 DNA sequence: TGTGCCAGCAGTTTACTCATTACCGGGACCAGCTCCTACGAGCAGTACTTC. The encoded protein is CASSLLITGTSSYEQYF.

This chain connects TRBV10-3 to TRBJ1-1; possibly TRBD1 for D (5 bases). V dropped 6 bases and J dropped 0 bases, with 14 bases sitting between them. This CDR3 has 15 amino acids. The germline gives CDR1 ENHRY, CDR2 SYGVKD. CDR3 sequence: CAIRLGPGVNTEAFF. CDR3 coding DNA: TGTGCCATCAGATTGGGGCCCGGGGTGAACACTGAAGCTTTCTTT.

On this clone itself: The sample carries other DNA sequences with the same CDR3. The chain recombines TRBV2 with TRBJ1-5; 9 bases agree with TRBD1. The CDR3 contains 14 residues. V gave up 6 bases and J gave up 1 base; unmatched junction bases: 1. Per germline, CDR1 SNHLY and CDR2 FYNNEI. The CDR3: CASSGTGSNQPQHF. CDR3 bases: TGTGCCAGCAGCGGGACAGGGAGCAATCAGCCCCAGCATTTT.

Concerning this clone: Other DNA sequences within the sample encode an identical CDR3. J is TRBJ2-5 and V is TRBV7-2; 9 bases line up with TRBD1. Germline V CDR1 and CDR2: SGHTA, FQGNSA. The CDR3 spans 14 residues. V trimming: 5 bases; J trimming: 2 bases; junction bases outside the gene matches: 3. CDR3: CASSQDRGQETQYF. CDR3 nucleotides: TGTGCCAGCAGCCAAGACAGGGGGCAAGAGACCCAGTACTTC.

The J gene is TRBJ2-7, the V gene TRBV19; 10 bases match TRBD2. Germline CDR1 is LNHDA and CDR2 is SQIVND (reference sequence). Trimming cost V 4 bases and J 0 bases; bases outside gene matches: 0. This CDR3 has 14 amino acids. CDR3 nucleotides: TGTGCCAGTAGTAAGCGGGAGGGCTCCTACGAGCAGTACTTC. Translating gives CASSKREGSYEQYF.

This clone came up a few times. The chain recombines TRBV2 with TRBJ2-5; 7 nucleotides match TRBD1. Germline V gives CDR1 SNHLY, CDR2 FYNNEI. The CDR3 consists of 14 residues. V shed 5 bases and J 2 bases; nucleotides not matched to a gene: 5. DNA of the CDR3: TGTGCCAGCAGTAGATGGGACAGTCAAGAGACCCAGTACTTC. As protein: CASSRWDSQETQYF.

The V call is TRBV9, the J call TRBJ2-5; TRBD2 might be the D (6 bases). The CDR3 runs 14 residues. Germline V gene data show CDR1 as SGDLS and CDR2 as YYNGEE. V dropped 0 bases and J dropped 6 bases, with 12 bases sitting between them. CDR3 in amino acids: CASSVGGDSKTQYF. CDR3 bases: TGTGCCAGCAGCGTAGGGGGGGACTCGAAGACCCAGTACTTC.

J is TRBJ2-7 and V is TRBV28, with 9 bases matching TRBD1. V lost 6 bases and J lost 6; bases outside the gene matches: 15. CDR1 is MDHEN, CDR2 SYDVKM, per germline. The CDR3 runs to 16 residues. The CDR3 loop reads CASSPGIGTGFREQYF. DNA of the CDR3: TGTGCCAGCAGCCCCGGAATCGGGACAGGGTTTCGCGAGCAGTACTTC.

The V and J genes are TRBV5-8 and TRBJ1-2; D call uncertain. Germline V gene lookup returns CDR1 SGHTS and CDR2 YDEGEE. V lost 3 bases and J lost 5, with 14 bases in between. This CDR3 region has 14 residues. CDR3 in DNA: TGTGCCAGCAGCTATCAGGACGGAGGGTATGGCTACACCTTC. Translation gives CASSYQDGGYGYTF.

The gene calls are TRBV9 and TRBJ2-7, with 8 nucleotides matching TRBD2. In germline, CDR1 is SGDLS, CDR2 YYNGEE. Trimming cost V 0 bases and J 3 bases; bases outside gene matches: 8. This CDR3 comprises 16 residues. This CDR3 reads CASSVGAGGTYYEQYF. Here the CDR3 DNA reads TGTGCCAGCAGCGTAGGGGCGGGAGGCACATACTACGAGCAGTACTTC.

In DNA form, the CDR3 reads TGTGCCAGCAGTCGGGACGGCGGGACTGAAGCTTTCTTT. Translation gives CASSRDGGTEAFF. The V gene is TRBV28, the J gene TRBJ1-1; possible D gene TRBD1, 5 bases. The CDR3 runs 13 residues. Germline CDR1 and CDR2: MDHEN and SYDVKM. V gave up 5 bases and J gave up 5 bases, with 12 bases separating them.

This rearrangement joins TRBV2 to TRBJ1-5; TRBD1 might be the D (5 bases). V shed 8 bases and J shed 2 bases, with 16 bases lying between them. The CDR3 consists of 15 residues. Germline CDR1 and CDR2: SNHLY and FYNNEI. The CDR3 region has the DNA TGTGCCAGCGAGGGCCAGGGTCTTCGCAATCAGCCCCAGCATTTT. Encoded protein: CASEGQGLRNQPQHF. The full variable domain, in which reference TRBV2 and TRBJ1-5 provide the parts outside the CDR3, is EPEVTQTPSHQVTQMGQEVILRCVPISNHLYFYWYRQILGQKVEFLVSFYNNEISEKSEIFDDQFSVERPDGSNFTLKIRSTKLEDSAMYFCASEGQGLRNQPQHFGDGTRLSIL.

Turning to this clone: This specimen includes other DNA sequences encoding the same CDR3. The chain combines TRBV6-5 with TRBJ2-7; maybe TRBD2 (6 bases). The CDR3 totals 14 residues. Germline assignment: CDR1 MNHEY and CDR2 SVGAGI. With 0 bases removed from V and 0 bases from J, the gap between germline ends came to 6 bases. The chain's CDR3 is CASSYSGGSYEQYF. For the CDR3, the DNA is TGTGCCAGCAGTTACTCGGGGGGCTCCTACGAGCAGTACTTC.

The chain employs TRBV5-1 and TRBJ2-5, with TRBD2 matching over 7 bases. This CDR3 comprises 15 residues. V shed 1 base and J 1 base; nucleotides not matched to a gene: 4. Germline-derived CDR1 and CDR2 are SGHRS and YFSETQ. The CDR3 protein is CASSLSPSGQETQYF. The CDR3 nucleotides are TGCGCCAGCAGCTTGTCCCCTAGCGGCCAAGAGACCCAGTACTTC.

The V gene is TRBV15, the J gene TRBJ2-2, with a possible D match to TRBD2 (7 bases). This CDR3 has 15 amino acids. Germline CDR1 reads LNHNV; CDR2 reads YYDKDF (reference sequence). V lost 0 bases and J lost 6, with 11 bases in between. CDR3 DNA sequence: TGTGCCACCAGCAGAGATGGGAGGGGGGCCGGGGAGCTGTTTTTT. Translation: CATSRDGRGAGELFF. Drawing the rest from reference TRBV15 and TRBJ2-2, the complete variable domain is DAMVIQNPRYQVTQFGKPVTLSCSQTLNHNVMYWYQQKSSQAPKLLFHYYDKDFNNEADTPDNFQSRRPNTSFCFLDIRSPGLGDTAMYLCATSRDGRGAGELFFGEGSRLTVL.

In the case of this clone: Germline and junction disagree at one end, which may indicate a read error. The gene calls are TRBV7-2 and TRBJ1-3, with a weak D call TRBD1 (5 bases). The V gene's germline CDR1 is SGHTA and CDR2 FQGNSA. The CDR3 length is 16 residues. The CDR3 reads CASGLSGGSSGNTIYF. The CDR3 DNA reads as TGTGCCAGCGGCTTATCGGGGGGGAGCTCTGGAAACACCATATATTTT.